These 3 T cell receptor beta chains were sequenced from one sample in a study of monozygotic twins with inflammatory bowel disease (dated by TCRdb to the late 2010s). The method was 5' RACE. Reads for this sample came from an Illumina HiSeq 2500. The reads were reprocessed in TCRdb, with one entry per CDR3 protein sequence and no accompanying DNA. The sample table on file contains around 410,000 distinct CDR3 sequences. Approximately 2.3% of the sample belongs to the ten largest clones. Sequencing used blood. These receptors all stem from a human donor with ulcerative colitis or Crohn's disease, or a healthy co-twin of an affected twin (not recorded which).

CDR3 region: CASSLGGAFGVEFF. This chain joins TRBV7-6 and TRBJ2-1; TCRdb picks TRBD1, but there is no DNA to check that call. The CDR3 runs 14 residues. Germline lookup yields CDR1 SGHVS and CDR2 FNYEAQ.

The chain couples TRBV12-3 or TRBV12-4 to TRBJ2-2. This CDR3 region has 14 residues. CDR3 amino acids: CASLPGSDTGELFF.

The chain links TRBV20-1 to TRBJ2-7; TCRdb picks TRBD1, but there is no DNA to check that call. The CDR3 is 11 amino acids. The germline gives CDR1 DFQATT, CDR2 SNEGSKA (reference sequence). CDR3 region: CSARRGSEQYF.